The clone carrying this T cell receptor beta chain was counted at least ten times. The ends were cut back, 3 bases at V and 1 base at J, with 6 bases in the middle. The CDR3 runs to 13 residues. This sample is part of a study of regulatory T cells in long-lasting Graves disease. Building of the TCR beta libraries involved iRepertoire HTBI primers and Arm-PCR of CDR3 regions. TCRdb ran MiXCR on the multiplex PCR reads and lists one entry per CDR3 protein. The sample yields roughly 500,000 distinct CDR3 sequences, around a fifth seen once. Time point meaning: persistent/refractory GD, antithyroid drugs over 5 years with positive TRAb. Isolated PBMC RNA provided the starting material for the TCR library.

This chain uses TRBV12-3 or TRBV12-4 with TRBJ1-1; D remains ambiguous. The input for sequencing was peripheral blood mononuclear cells (PBMCs), taken when the disease was refractory, from a patient treated with antithyroid drugs. The sequence came from a female donor with Graves disease. CDR3 protein: CASSLWANTEAFF. In nucleotides, the CDR3 is TGTGCCAGCAGTTTGTGGGCGAACACTGAAGCTTTCTTT.